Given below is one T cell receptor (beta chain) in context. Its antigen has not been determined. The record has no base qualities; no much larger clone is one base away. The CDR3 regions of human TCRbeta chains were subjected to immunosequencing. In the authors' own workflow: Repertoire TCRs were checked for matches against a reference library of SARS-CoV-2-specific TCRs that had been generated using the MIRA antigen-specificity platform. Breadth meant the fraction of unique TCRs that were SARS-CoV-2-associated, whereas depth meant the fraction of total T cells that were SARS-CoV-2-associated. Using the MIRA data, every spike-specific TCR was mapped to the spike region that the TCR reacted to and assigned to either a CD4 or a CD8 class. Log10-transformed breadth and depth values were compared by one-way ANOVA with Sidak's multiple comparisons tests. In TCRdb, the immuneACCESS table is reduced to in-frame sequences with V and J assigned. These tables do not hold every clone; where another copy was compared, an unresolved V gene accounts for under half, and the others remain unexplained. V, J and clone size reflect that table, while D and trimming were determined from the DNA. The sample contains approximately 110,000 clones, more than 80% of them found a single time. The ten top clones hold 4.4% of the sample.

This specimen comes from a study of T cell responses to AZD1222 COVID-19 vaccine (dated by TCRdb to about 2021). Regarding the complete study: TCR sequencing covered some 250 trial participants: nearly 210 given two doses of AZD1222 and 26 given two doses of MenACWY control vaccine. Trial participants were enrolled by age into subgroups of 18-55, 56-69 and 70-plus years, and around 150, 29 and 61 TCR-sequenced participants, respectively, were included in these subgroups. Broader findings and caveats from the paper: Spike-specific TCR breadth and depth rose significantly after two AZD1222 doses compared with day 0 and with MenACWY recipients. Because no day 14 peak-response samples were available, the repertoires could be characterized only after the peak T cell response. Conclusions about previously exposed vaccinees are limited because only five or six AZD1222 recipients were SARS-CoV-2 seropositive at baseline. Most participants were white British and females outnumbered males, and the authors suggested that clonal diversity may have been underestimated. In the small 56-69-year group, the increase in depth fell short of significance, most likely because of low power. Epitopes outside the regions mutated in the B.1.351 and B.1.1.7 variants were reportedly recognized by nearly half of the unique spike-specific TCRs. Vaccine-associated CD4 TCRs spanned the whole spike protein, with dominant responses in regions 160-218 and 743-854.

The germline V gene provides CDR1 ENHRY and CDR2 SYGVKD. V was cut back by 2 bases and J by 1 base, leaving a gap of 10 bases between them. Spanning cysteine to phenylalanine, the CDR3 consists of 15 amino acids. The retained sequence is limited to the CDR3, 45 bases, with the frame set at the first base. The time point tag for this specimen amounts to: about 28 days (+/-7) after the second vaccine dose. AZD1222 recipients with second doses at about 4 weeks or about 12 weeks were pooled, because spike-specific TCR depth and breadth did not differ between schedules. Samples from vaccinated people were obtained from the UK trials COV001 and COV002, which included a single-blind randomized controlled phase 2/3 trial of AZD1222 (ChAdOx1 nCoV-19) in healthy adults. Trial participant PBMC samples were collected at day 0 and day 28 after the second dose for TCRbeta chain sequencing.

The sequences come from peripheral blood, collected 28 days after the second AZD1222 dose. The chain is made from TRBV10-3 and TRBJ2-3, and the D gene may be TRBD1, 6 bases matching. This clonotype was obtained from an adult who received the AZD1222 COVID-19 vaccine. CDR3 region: CAISEGQRGTDTQYF. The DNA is TGTGCCATCAGTGAGGGACAGAGGGGCACAGATACGCAGTATTTT.